This T cell receptor (beta chain) originates from a study of regulatory T cells in long-lasting Graves disease. This clonotype was found many times. The time point was: persistent/refractory GD, antithyroid drugs over 5 years with positive TRAb. Extracted RNA from PBMCs served as the source of the TCR library. The peripheral blood volume drawn was 8 to 9.5 milliliters, and it was collected into EDTA tubes. Libraries of TCR beta came from iRepertoire HTBI primers plus Arm-PCR of CDR3 regions. MiXCR, applied by TCRdb to the multiplex PCR reads, yields one record per CDR3 protein. The sample contains roughly 400,000 distinct CDR3 sequences, roughly 20% of which appear only once. This sequence was found in a female donor with Graves disease. The sequencing used peripheral blood mononuclear cells (PBMCs), collected when the disease was refractory, from a patient treated with antithyroid drugs.

CDR3 protein: CSATSGQETQYF. CDR3 coding DNA: TGCAGTGCTACTAGCGGCCAAGAGACCCAGTACTTC. The chain carries TRBV20-1 and TRBJ2-5; 7 bases are shared with TRBD2. CDR1 is DFQATT, CDR2 SNEGSKA, per germline (reference sequence). CDR3 length equals 12 residues. After removal of 4 bases from V and 1 base from J, the junction contained 0 bases not matched to a gene.